This TCR beta chain was sequenced for a study of early stage breast cancer tumors. Method: immunoSEQ multiplex PCR; TCRdb's copy keeps in-frame clones and lacks some. The sample contains 45,000 to 60,000 clones, around 90% of which appear only once. Germline-derived CDR1 and CDR2 are MNHNY and SVGAGI (reference sequence). Germline trimming cut 7 bases from V and 4 bases from J; bases unmatched to any gene: 5. The CDR3 extends over 13 amino acids. The J gene is TRBJ1-1, the V gene TRBV6-6; the match to TRBD1 covers 8 bases. This clonotype was obtained from a person aged 70 to 80 with breast cancer. Sequencing input: blood. CDR3 residues: CASTGQGGTEAFF. CDR3 coding DNA: TGTGCCAGCACCGGACAGGGAGGCACTGAAGCTTTCTTT.